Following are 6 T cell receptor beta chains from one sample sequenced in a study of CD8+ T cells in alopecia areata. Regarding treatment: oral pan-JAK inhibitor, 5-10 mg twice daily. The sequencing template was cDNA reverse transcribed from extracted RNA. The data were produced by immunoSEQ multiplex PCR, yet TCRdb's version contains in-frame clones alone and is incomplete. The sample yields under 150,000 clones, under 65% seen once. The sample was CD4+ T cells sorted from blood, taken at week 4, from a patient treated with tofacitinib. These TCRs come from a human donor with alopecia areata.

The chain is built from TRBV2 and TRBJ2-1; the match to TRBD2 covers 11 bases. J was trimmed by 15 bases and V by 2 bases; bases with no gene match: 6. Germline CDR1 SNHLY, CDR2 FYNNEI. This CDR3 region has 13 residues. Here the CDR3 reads CASSEILAGVVFF. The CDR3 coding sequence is TGTGCCAGCAGTGAAATACTAGCGGGAGTTGTGTTCTTC.

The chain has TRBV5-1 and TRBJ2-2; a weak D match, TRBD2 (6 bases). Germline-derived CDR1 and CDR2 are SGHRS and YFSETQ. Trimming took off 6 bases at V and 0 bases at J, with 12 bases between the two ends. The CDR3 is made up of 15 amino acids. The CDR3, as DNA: TGCGCCAGCAAGATCCGGGACTCGAACACCGGGGAGCTGTTTTTT. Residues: CASKIRDSNTGELFF.

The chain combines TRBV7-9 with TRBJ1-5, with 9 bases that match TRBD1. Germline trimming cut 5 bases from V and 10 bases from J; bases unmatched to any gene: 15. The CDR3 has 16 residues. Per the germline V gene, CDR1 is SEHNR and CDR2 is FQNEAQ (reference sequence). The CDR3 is CASSPRDRVVLRPQHF. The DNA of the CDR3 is TGTGCCAGCAGCCCACGGGACAGGGTTGTACTACGACCCCAGCATTTT.

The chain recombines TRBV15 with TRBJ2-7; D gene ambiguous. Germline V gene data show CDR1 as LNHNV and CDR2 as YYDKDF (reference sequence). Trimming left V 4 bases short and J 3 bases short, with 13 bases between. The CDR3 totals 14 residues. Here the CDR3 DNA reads TGTGCCACCAGCACCCTGGAGAACATCTACGAGCAGTACTTC. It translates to CATSTLENIYEQYF. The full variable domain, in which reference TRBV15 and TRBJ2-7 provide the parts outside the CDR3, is DAMVIQNPRYQVTQFGKPVTLSCSQTLNHNVMYWYQQKSSQAPKLLFHYYDKDFNNEADTPDNFQSRRPNTSFCFLDIRSPGLGDTAMYLCATSTLENIYEQYFGPGTRLTVT.

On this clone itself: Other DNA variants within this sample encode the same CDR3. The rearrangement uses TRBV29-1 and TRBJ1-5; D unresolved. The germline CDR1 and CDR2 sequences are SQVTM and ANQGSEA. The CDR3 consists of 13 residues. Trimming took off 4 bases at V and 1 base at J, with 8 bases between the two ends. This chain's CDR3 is CSVAGTSNQPQHF. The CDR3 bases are TGCAGCGTTGCTGGAACGAGCAATCAGCCCCAGCATTTT.

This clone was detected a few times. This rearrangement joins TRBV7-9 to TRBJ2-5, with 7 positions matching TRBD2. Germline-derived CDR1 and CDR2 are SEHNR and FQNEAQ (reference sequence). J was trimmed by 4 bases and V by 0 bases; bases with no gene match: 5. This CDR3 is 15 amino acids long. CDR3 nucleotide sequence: TGTGCCAGCAGCTTAGCGCTGTCGGGGGGAGAGACCCAGTACTTC. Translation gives CASSLALSGGETQYF. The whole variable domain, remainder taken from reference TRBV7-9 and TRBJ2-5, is DTGVSQNPRHKITKRGQNVTFRCDPISEHNRLYWYRQTLGQGPEFLTYFQNEAQLEKSRLLSDRFSAERPKGSFSTLEIQRTEQGDSAMYLCASSLALSGGETQYFGPGTRLLVL.